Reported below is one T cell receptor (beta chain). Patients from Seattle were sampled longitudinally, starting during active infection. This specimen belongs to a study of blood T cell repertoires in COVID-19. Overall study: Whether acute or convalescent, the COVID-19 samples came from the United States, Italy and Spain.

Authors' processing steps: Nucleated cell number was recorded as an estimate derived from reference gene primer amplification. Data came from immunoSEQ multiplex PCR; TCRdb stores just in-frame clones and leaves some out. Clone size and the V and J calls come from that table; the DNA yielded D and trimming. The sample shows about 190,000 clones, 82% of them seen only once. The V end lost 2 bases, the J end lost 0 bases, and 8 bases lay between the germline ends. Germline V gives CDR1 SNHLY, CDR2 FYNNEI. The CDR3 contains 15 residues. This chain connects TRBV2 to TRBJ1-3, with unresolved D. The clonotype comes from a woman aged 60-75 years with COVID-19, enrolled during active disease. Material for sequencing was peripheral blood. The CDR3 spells CASSESRGSGNTIYF. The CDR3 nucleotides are TGTGCCAGCAGTGAATCTCGGGGCTCTGGAAACACCATATATTTT.